These T cell receptor beta chains were read from a single sample in a study of PD-1 blockade in classical Hodgkin lymphoma. Only in-frame clones appear in the TCRdb table, and some are missing; sequencing was by immunoSEQ multiplex PCR. This table holds roughly 64,000 clones, 75% to 95% found once. The sequenced sample was peripheral blood mononuclear cells (PBMCs), obtained before the fourth cycle of nivolumab. All receptors derive from a human donor with classical Hodgkin lymphoma. Both conserved end residues are part of each CDR3. A D gene is named only where the DNA matches it firmly. Only part of the rows carry a size: once, few, many, or a class if the clone is expanded.

J gene	D gene	V gene	clone size	CDR3 protein	CDR3 DNA
TRBJ1-2	-	TRBV4-1	-	CASSQEPRVGGYTF	TGCGCCAGCAGCCAAGAACCCAGGGTCGGGGGCTACACCTTC
TRBJ2-3	-	TRBV19	-	CASSMRSTSTDTQYF	TGTGCCAGTAGTATGCGGTCAACTAGCACAGATACGCAGTATTTT
TRBJ1-2	-	TRBV6-1	-	CASSSVRGYTF	TGTGCCAGCAGTTCTGTTCGTGGCTACACCTTC
TRBJ1-1	-	TRBV6-1	-	CASIPTVNTEAFF	TGTGCCAGCATCCCGACAGTTAACACTGAAGCTTTCTTT
TRBJ1-2	-	TRBV11-2	-	CASSLVSADYGYTF	TGTGCCAGCAGCTTAGTGTCGGCAGACTATGGCTACACCTTC
TRBJ1-1	TRBD1	TRBV5-1	-	CASGDRPQPEAFF	TGCGCCAGCGGGGACAGGCCCCAGCCTGAAGCTTTCTTT
TRBJ2-7	-	TRBV6-1	-	CASSVWTEPYEQYF	TGTGCCAGCAGTGTCTGGACAGAGCCCTACGAGCAGTACTTC
TRBJ2-7	TRBD1	TRBV15	-	CATSDGQGSDEQYF	TGTGCCACCAGCGATGGACAGGGGTCGGACGAGCAGTACTTC
TRBJ1-1	TRBD1	TRBV18	-	CASSPREGQAGNTEAFF	TGTGCCAGCTCACCACGGGAGGGACAGGCCGGAAACACTGAAGCTTTCTTT
TRBJ2-4	-	TRBV7-2	-	CASSLEGGQAKNIQYF	TGTGCCAGCAGCTTAGAAGGTGGGCAGGCTAAAAACATTCAGTACTTC
TRBJ1-1	-	TRBV7-3	-	CASSSTGGETAFMNTEAFF	TGTGCCAGCAGTTCCACCGGTGGGGAGACAGCCTTTATGAACACTGAAGCTTTCTTT
TRBJ1-6	-	TRBV2	-	CASSYQGRMRNSPLHF	TGTGCCAGCAGTTATCAGGGTAGGATGAGGAATTCACCCCTCCACTTT
TRBJ1-1	-	TRBV4-1	-	CASSPPESVDTEAFF	TGCGCCAGCAGCCCCCCTGAATCTGTGGACACTGAAGCTTTCTTT
TRBJ1-5	-	TRBV7-8	-	CASSLETSVSNQPQHF	TGTGCCAGCAGCTTAGAAACGTCAGTTAGCAATCAGCCCCAGCATTTT
TRBJ1-1	TRBD1	TRBV27	once	CASSWTGNTEAFF	TGTGCCAGCAGTTGGACAGGGAACACTGAAGCTTTCTTT
TRBJ1-1	-	TRBV5-1	-	CASSFDFLGAEAFF	TGCGCCAGCAGCTTTGATTTTTTAGGGGCAGAAGCTTTCTTT
TRBJ1-4	-	TRBV7-9	-	CASRVTDLFTNEKLFF	TGTGCCAGCCGGGTGACAGACCTTTTCACTAATGAAAAACTGTTTTTT
TRBJ1-2	TRBD1	TRBV19	-	CASSIPGTGARYTF	TGTGCCAGTAGTATACCGGGGACAGGCGCCCGCTACACCTTC
TRBJ2-3	-	TRBV10-3	once	CAIKNWGGTGTQYF	TGTGCCATCAAAAATTGGGGGGGCACAGGAACGCAGTATTTT
TRBJ2-5	TRBD1	TRBV7-6	-	CASSPGQGRETQYF	TGTGCCAGCAGCCCTGGACAGGGCCGGGAGACCCAGTACTTC
TRBJ2-5	-	TRBV28	-	CATRGSETQYF	TGTGCCACCCGGGGGTCGGAGACCCAGTACTTC
TRBJ2-7	-	TRBV4-1	-	CASSELQSYEQYF	TGCGCCAGCAGCGAATTACAGTCCTACGAGCAGTACTTC
TRBJ2-7	TRBD1	TRBV11-2	few	CASSLVAGGRYEQYF	TGTGCCAGCAGCTTAGTGGCAGGGGGCAGGTACGAGCAGTACTTC
TRBJ2-2	TRBD1	TRBV12-5	-	CASLRDRGRSGELFF	TGTGCCAGCCTCCGGGACAGGGGGCGATCCGGGGAGCTGTTTTTT
TRBJ2-1	-	TRBV7-8	-	CASSFKGGSEQFF	TGTGCCAGCAGCTTTAAGGGGGGCAGTGAGCAGTTCTTC
TRBJ1-4	-	TRBV28	-	CASRKLDNLEKLFF	TGTGCCAGCAGAAAATTGGACAATCTTGAAAAACTGTTTTTT
TRBJ2-3	-	TRBV18	-	CASSPPGDTQYF	TGTGCCAGCTCACCACCGGGCGATACGCAGTATTTT
TRBJ1-2	-	TRBV7-8	-	CASSLMNTANYGYTF	TGTGCCAGCAGCTTAATGAACACTGCTAACTATGGCTACACCTTC
TRBJ2-3	-	TRBV21-1	once	CASSTQGQGADTQYF	TGTGCCAGCAGCACCCAGGGACAGGGGGCAGATACGCAGTATTTT
TRBJ1-1	-	TRBV13	-	CASSLYPDSNTEAFF	TGTGCCAGCAGCCTCTACCCCGACAGTAACACTGAAGCTTTCTTT
TRBJ1-4	-	TRBV7-2	-	CASSWVNEKLFF	TGTGCCAGCAGCTGGGTGAATGAAAAACTGTTTTTT
TRBJ2-7	-	TRBV27	-	CASAFGEYGYEQYF	TGTGCCAGCGCGTTCGGGGAGTATGGATACGAGCAGTACTTC
TRBJ1-1	-	TRBV6-5	-	CTSSFGENTEAFF	TGTACCAGCAGTTTTGGGGAGAACACTGAAGCTTTCTTT
TRBJ2-3	-	TRBV14	-	CASRDRGGVSDTQYF	TGTGCCAGCAGAGACAGAGGGGGTGTTTCAGATACGCAGTATTTT
TRBJ2-5	-	TRBV7-9	once	CASSASSYQETQYF	TGTGCCAGCAGCGCATCATCGTACCAAGAGACCCAGTACTTC
TRBJ1-1	-	TRBV5-1	-	CASSLRVNTEAFF	TGCGCCAGCAGCTTGAGAGTGAATACTGAAGCTTTCTTT
TRBJ1-1	-	TRBV5-6	-	CASSLRNTEAFF	TGTGCCAGCAGCTTACGGAACACTGAAGCTTTCTTT
TRBJ1-1	-	TRBV7-6	-	CASSLEQSNTEAFF	TGTGCCAGCAGCTTAGAACAGTCGAACACTGAAGCTTTCTTT
TRBJ1-2	-	TRBV5-1	-	CASSLGQNNYGYTF	TGCGCCAGCAGCTTGGGTCAGAACAACTATGGCTACACCTTC
TRBJ2-7	TRBD1	TRBV6-5	-	CASSDRVRSYEQYF	TGTGCCAGCAGCGACAGGGTTAGGTCCTACGAGCAGTACTTC
TRBJ1-1	-	TRBV19	few	CASSIGVNTEAFF	TGTGCCAGTAGTATAGGTGTGAACACTGAAGCTTTCTTT
TRBJ2-2	-	TRBV27	-	CASSLARGLGTGELFF	TGTGCCAGCAGTTTAGCGAGAGGCCTCGGCACCGGGGAGCTGTTTTTT
TRBJ1-2	-	TRBV11-1	-	CASSLFRGYGYTF	TGTGCCAGCAGTTTATTCAGGGGCTATGGCTACACCTTC
TRBJ2-5	TRBD2	TRBV7-9	-	CASSSRGGADQETQYF	TGTGCCAGCAGCTCACGCGGGGGGGCTGACCAAGAGACCCAGTACTTC
TRBJ1-2	-	TRBV4-1	once	CASSQVWAQGGGYTF	TGCGCCAGCAGCCAAGTGTGGGCCCAGGGAGGGGGCTACACCTTC
TRBJ1-1	TRBD1	TRBV2	few	CASQGGTEAFF	TGTGCCAGCCAGGGGGGAACTGAAGCTTTCTTT
TRBJ1-4	TRBD1	TRBV6-1	-	CASSDRDRDEKLFF	TGTGCCAGCAGTGACCGGGACAGGGATGAAAAACTGTTTTTT
TRBJ1-2	-	TRBV29-1	-	CSVGQGWIYGYTF	TGCAGCGTCGGCCAGGGTTGGATCTATGGCTACACCTTC
TRBJ1-4	-	TRBV4-1	-	CASSLGQALGANEKLFF	TGCGCCAGCAGCCTCGGGCAGGCCCTCGGGGCTAATGAAAAACTGTTTTTT
TRBJ1-6	-	TRBV30	-	CAWRVRQSSYNSPLHF	TGTGCCTGGAGAGTGCGTCAGAGCTCCTATAATTCACCCCTCCACTTT
TRBJ2-7	TRBD1	TRBV25-1	-	CASSYSGTGPNEQYF	TGTGCCAGCAGCTACTCCGGGACAGGGCCCAACGAGCAGTACTTC
TRBJ1-6	-	TRBV4-1	few	CASGLSPLHF	TGCGCCAGTGGTTTATCACCCCTCCACTTT
TRBJ2-5	TRBD1	TRBV7-9	once	CASTWGQGKAQYF	TGTGCCAGTACTTGGGGACAGGGTAAGGCCCAGTACTTC